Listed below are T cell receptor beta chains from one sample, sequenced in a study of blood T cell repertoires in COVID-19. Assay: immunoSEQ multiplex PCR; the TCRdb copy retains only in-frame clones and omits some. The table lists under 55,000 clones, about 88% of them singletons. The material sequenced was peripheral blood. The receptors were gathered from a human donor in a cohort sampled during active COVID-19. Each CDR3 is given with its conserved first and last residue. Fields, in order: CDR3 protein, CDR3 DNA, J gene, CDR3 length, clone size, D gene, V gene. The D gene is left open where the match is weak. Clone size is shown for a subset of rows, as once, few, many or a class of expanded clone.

CDR3: CASSDTDRATEAFF
DNA: TGTGCCAGCAGTGACACGGACAGGGCCACTGAAGCTTTCTTT
J: TRBJ1-1
length: 14
size: NA
D: TRBD1
V: TRBV6-4

CDR3: CASSLRDSYGYTF
DNA: TGTGCCAGCAGCCTAAGGGACAGCTATGGCTACACCTTC
J: TRBJ1-2
length: 13
size: NA
D: TRBD1
V: TRBV5-6

CDR3: CASSLVLAGGPASREQYF
DNA: TGCGCCAGCAGCTTGGTCCTAGCGGGAGGGCCGGCATCCCGCGAGCAGTACTTC
J: TRBJ2-7
length: 18
size: NA
D: TRBD2
V: TRBV5-1

CDR3: CASSLRGAHTDTQYF
DNA: TGTGCCAGCAGCTTGCGCGGAGCTCACACAGATACGCAGTATTTT
J: TRBJ2-3
length: 15
size: NA
D: NA
V: TRBV7-9

CDR3: CASSLLASGTFHEQYF
DNA: TGTGCCAGCAGCTTACTGGCTAGCGGGACGTTCCACGAGCAGTACTTC
J: TRBJ2-7
length: 16
size: few
D: TRBD2
V: TRBV11-2

CDR3: CASSQTGGVGYTF
DNA: TGTGCCAGCAGCCAAACAGGGGGGGTTGGCTACACCTTC
J: TRBJ1-2
length: 13
size: NA
D: TRBD1
V: TRBV7-2

CDR3: CAWSVTGIELFF
DNA: TGTGCCTGGAGTGTAACAGGGATTGAACTGTTTTTT
J: TRBJ1-4
length: 12
size: NA
D: NA
V: TRBV30

CDR3: CASRPGTGASQPQHF
DNA: TGCGCCAGCAGACCCGGGACAGGGGCTTCTCAGCCCCAGCATTTT
J: TRBJ1-5
length: 15
size: NA
D: TRBD1
V: TRBV5-1

CDR3: CASSKGLRYEQYF
DNA: TGTGCCAGCAGTAAGGGACTTCGCTACGAGCAGTACTTC
J: TRBJ2-7
length: 13
size: NA
D: NA
V: TRBV12-3/TRBV12-4

CDR3: CASSISGPGANVLTF
DNA: TGTGCCAGTAGTATCAGCGGCCCTGGGGCCAACGTCCTGACTTTC
J: TRBJ2-6
length: 15
size: NA
D: NA
V: TRBV19

CDR3: CASSLGQAGGEAFF
DNA: TGTGCCAGCAGCTTAGGACAGGCCGGGGGGGAAGCTTTCTTT
J: TRBJ1-1
length: 14
size: NA
D: NA
V: TRBV11-2

CDR3: CATSDWTGSQPQHF
DNA: TGTGCCACCAGTGATTGGACAGGGAGTCAGCCCCAGCATTTT
J: TRBJ1-5
length: 14
size: NA
D: TRBD1
V: TRBV24-1

CDR3: CASSQSNRGETQYF
DNA: TGCGCCAGCAGCCAGAGCAACAGGGGAGAGACCCAGTACTTC
J: TRBJ2-5
length: 14
size: NA
D: TRBD1
V: TRBV4-1

CDR3: CASSTGGSLSDGYTF
DNA: TGTGCCAGTAGTACCGGAGGGAGCTTATCGGATGGCTACACCTTC
J: TRBJ1-2
length: 15
size: NA
D: NA
V: TRBV19

CDR3: CAWSAPQLAKNIQYF
DNA: TGTGCCTGGAGTGCACCACAGCTAGCCAAAAACATTCAGTACTTC
J: TRBJ2-4
length: 15
size: NA
D: NA
V: TRBV30

CDR3: CATRDGRKGEKLFF
DNA: TGTGCCACCAGGGACGGGAGAAAAGGGGAAAAACTGTTTTTT
J: TRBJ1-4
length: 14
size: NA
D: NA
V: TRBV24-1

CDR3: CAWSGSTDTQYF
DNA: TGTGCCTGGAGCGGGAGCACAGATACGCAGTATTTT
J: TRBJ2-3
length: 12
size: NA
D: NA
V: TRBV30

CDR3: CASHYGDRGSGTEAFF
DNA: TGTGCCAGCCATTACGGGGACAGGGGATCGGGCACTGAAGCTTTCTTT
J: TRBJ1-1
length: 16
size: NA
D: TRBD1
V: TRBV19

CDR3: CASSRLLVAGRNTEAFF
DNA: TGTGCCAGCAGCCGCTTATTGGTGGCAGGGCGAAACACTGAAGCTTTCTTT
J: TRBJ1-1
length: 17
size: NA
D: NA
V: TRBV4-2

CDR3: CASSRDKAGGSYNEQFF
DNA: TGTGCCAGCAGTCGCGATAAAGCGGGAGGGTCCTACAATGAGCAGTTCTTC
J: TRBJ2-1
length: 17
size: NA
D: TRBD2
V: TRBV5-4

CDR3: CASSPDTGGSNYGYTF
DNA: TGCGCCAGCAGCCCCGACACGGGGGGGTCTAACTATGGCTACACCTTC
J: TRBJ1-2
length: 16
size: NA
D: NA
V: TRBV5-1

CDR3: CASSSRQGTEAFF
DNA: TGCGCCAGCAGCTCTCGACAGGGAACAGAAGCTTTCTTT
J: TRBJ1-1
length: 13
size: NA
D: TRBD1
V: TRBV5-1

CDR3: CASSLGQGWNQPQHF
DNA: TGTGCCAGCAGCTTGGGGCAGGGGTGGAATCAGCCCCAGCATTTT
J: TRBJ1-5
length: 15
size: NA
D: NA
V: TRBV5-5

CDR3: CASNRDRGLYEQYF
DNA: TGTGCCAGCAACCGGGACAGGGGGCTGTACGAGCAGTACTTC
J: TRBJ2-7
length: 14
size: NA
D: TRBD1
V: TRBV2

CDR3: CASSPPGAESSYEQYF
DNA: TGTGCCAGCAGCCCCCCGGGAGCGGAAAGCTCCTACGAGCAGTACTTC
J: TRBJ2-7
length: 16
size: NA
D: NA
V: TRBV5-4

CDR3: CASSRLAGVYEQYF
DNA: TGTGCCAGCAGTCGTTTAGCGGGGGTCTACGAGCAGTACTTC
J: TRBJ2-7
length: 14
size: NA
D: TRBD2
V: TRBV27

CDR3: CASSSGTQGEKLFF
DNA: TGCGCCAGCAGCTCCGGGACACAAGGTGAAAAACTGTTTTTT
J: TRBJ1-4
length: 14
size: NA
D: NA
V: TRBV5-1

CDR3: CASSPRGGPGNTIYF
DNA: TGCGCCAGCAGCCCCAGGGGTGGGCCTGGAAACACCATATATTTT
J: TRBJ1-3
length: 15
size: NA
D: NA
V: TRBV5-1

CDR3: CASSSTGLRGYGYTF
DNA: TGTGCCAGCAGCTCGACAGGGCTTCGCGGCTATGGCTACACCTTC
J: TRBJ1-2
length: 15
size: once
D: TRBD1
V: TRBV7-2

CDR3: CASSRTGNTEAFF
DNA: TGTGCCAGCAGCAGGACAGGGAACACTGAAGCTTTCTTT
J: TRBJ1-1
length: 13
size: NA
D: TRBD1
V: TRBV7-3

CDR3: CASSPTVGLGGEAFF
DNA: TGTGCCAGCAGCCCTACGGTAGGACTAGGGGGTGAAGCTTTCTTT
J: TRBJ1-1
length: 15
size: NA
D: NA
V: TRBV7-8

CDR3: CASSSVVRTGELFF
DNA: TGTGCCAGTAGCTCCGTAGTTCGGACCGGGGAGCTGTTTTTT
J: TRBJ2-2
length: 14
size: NA
D: NA
V: TRBV19

CDR3: CASSQRDRGIYGYTF
DNA: TGTGCCAGCAGCCAACGGGACAGGGGTATCTATGGCTACACCTTC
J: TRBJ1-2
length: 15
size: NA
D: TRBD1
V: TRBV27

CDR3: CASGTGANYGYTF
DNA: TGTGCCAGCGGAACAGGGGCTAACTATGGCTACACCTTC
J: TRBJ1-2
length: 13
size: NA
D: TRBD1
V: TRBV28

CDR3: CASSSTGGFNQPQHF
DNA: TGTGCCAGCAGCTCGACAGGGGGATTCAATCAGCCCCAGCATTTT
J: TRBJ1-5
length: 15
size: NA
D: TRBD1
V: TRBV5-8

CDR3: CASSLTTVNTEAFF
DNA: TGTGCCAGCAGCTTAACCACAGTGAACACTGAAGCTTTCTTT
J: TRBJ1-1
length: 14
size: NA
D: NA
V: TRBV11-2

CDR3: CASSQDEDGRETQYF
DNA: TGCGCCAGCAGCCAAGATGAGGACGGGAGAGAGACCCAGTACTTC
J: TRBJ2-5
length: 15
size: few
D: NA
V: TRBV4-1

CDR3: CASSQGQGTNTEAFF
DNA: TGTGCCAGCAGCCAAGGACAGGGAACGAACACTGAAGCTTTCTTT
J: TRBJ1-1
length: 15
size: NA
D: TRBD1
V: TRBV7-9

CDR3: CASSGGLKETQYF
DNA: TGTGCCAGCAGCGGGGGACTGAAAGAGACCCAGTACTTC
J: TRBJ2-5
length: 13
size: NA
D: NA
V: TRBV9

CDR3: CATSDPGLAGVGSFGETQYF
DNA: TGTGCCACCAGTGACCCTGGACTAGCGGGAGTTGGGTCGTTTGGGGAGACCCAGTACTTC
J: TRBJ2-5
length: 20
size: NA
D: TRBD2
V: TRBV24-1

CDR3: CASSLYRGGQTYGYTF
DNA: TGTGCCAGTAGTCTTTACCGAGGGGGCCAGACCTATGGCTACACCTTC
J: TRBJ1-2
length: 16
size: NA
D: TRBD1
V: TRBV19

CDR3: CASSPIAGGETQYF
DNA: TGTGCCAGCAGCCCCATAGCCGGAGGAGAGACCCAGTACTTC
J: TRBJ2-5
length: 14
size: NA
D: NA
V: TRBV9

CDR3: CASSLGAGGAGELFF
DNA: TGTGCCAGCAGCTTAGGGGCAGGTGGGGCCGGGGAGCTGTTTTTT
J: TRBJ2-2
length: 15
size: NA
D: NA
V: TRBV7-3

CDR3: CAAGLNPETQYF
DNA: TGTGCCGCGGGACTTAACCCAGAGACCCAGTACTTC
J: TRBJ2-5
length: 12
size: NA
D: NA
V: TRBV2

CDR3: CASRTSGAGGNQPQHF
DNA: TGTGCCAGTAGGACGAGCGGGGCAGGAGGCAATCAGCCCCAGCATTTT
J: TRBJ1-5
length: 16
size: once
D: NA
V: TRBV19

CDR3: CAITESRDKTYEQYF
DNA: TGTGCCATCACTGAGAGCCGGGACAAGACCTACGAGCAGTACTTC
J: TRBJ2-7
length: 15
size: NA
D: NA
V: TRBV10-3

CDR3: CASSPRDSSNQPQHF
DNA: TGTGCCAGCAGCCCAAGGGACAGTAGCAATCAGCCCCAGCATTTT
J: TRBJ1-5
length: 15
size: NA
D: TRBD1
V: TRBV7-8

CDR3: CASTLKSEAFF
DNA: TGTGCCAGCACCCTTAAGAGTGAAGCTTTCTTT
J: TRBJ1-1
length: 11
size: NA
D: NA
V: TRBV12-3/TRBV12-4

CDR3: CASSTRDRGSYEQYF
DNA: TGTGCCAGCAGCACCCGGGACAGGGGATCCTACGAGCAGTACTTC
J: TRBJ2-7
length: 15
size: NA
D: TRBD1
V: TRBV28